Below are 11 T cell receptor beta chains sequenced from a single sample in a study of early T cells in non-severe SARS-CoV-2 infection. One entry per CDR3 protein results from TCRdb running MiXCR on the 5' RACE reads. The table has about 72,000 distinct CDR3 sequences, roughly 9.1% seen once; the top ten hold more than 7.5%. Sequences were derived from whole blood, sampled at baseline. These receptors all come from an adult who was a healthcare worker with PCR-confirmed SARS-CoV-2 infection or an uninfected control (not recorded which).

This chain uses TRBV6-1 with TRBJ2-3; TRBD2 matches at 9 bases. The V segment lost 4 bases and the J segment 1 base; nucleotides outside the gene matches: 6. This CDR3 has 16 amino acids. Germline V gives CDR1 MNHNS, CDR2 SASEGT. Written as DNA, the CDR3 is TGTGCCAGCAGTGTACAGCGGGGGGTTGGCACAGATACGCAGTATTTT. Its translation: CASSVQRGVGTDTQYF.

This clonotype has only a few counts. The chain couples TRBV6-2 or TRBV6-3 to TRBJ2-3, with D perhaps TRBD2 (7 bases). Trimming shortened V by 6 bases and J by 6 bases, and 19 bases separated the two germline ends. CDR3 length: 15 residues. Germline V gene lookup returns CDR1 MNHEY and CDR2 SVGEGT. The CDR3 sequence: CASSQGGGAGDTQYF. DNA for the CDR3: TGTGCCAGCAGCCAAGGAGGGGGGGCCGGGGATACGCAGTATTTT.

This clonotype was observed a few times. The chain has TRBV5-1 and TRBJ2-7, with unresolved D. This CDR3 is built from 13 residues. Germline V gene data show CDR1 as SGHRS and CDR2 as YFSETQ. The V end lost 4 bases, the J end lost 4 bases, and 12 bases lay between the germline ends. In DNA, the CDR3 is TGCGCCAGCAGCGGCAGATCCTATTACGAGCAGTACTTC. As protein: CASSGRSYYEQYF.

The chain carries TRBV12-5 and TRBJ1-5; a possible D gene is TRBD1 (6 bases). CDR3 length: 15 residues. The germline V gene encodes CDR1 LGHNT and CDR2 FRNRAP. The V end was cut by 6 bases, the J end by 0 bases, with 12 bases between. Here the CDR3 reads CASGLRDTSNQPQHF. DNA of the CDR3: TGTGCTAGTGGCTTAAGGGACACTAGCAATCAGCCCCAGCATTTT. Together with reference TRBV12-5 and TRBJ1-5, the CDR3 gives the full variable domain: DARVTQTPRHKVTEMGQEVTMRCQPILGHNTVFWYRQTMMQGLELLAYFRNRAPLDDSGMPKDRFSAEMPDATLATLKIQPSEPRDSAVYFCASGLRDTSNQPQHFGDGTRLSIL.

This clonotype showed up many times. The chain employs TRBV9 and TRBJ1-3; 7 positions agree with TRBD1. Germline V gene sequence: CDR1 SGDLS, CDR2 YYNGEE. There are 16 residues in the CDR3. J lost 1 base, V lost 1 base, and 5 bases had no gene match. CDR3 in DNA: TGTGCCAGCAGCGTAACCGGGACAGCTTCTGGAAACACCATATATTTT. Its protein is CASSVTGTASGNTIYF.

This clonotype showed up many times. Germline and junction disagree at one end, which may indicate a read error. CDR3: CASVKGQTRSENTIYF. CDR3 DNA: TGTGCCAGCGTGAAAGGACAGACCCGCTCTGAAAACACCATATATTTT. The chain carries TRBV12-3 or TRBV12-4 and TRBJ1-3, with D perhaps matching TRBD1 (6 bases). The CDR3 is made up of 16 amino acids.

The chain employs TRBV2 and TRBJ2-1; tentative D call: TRBD2 (5 bases). Trimming stripped 7 bases from V and 3 bases from J, with 10 bases between. CDR1 is SNHLY and CDR2 is FYNNEI in the germline V gene. The CDR3 spans 13 residues. This CDR3 is CASIPGNYNEQFF. Written as DNA, the CDR3 is TGTGCCAGCATTCCCGGGAACTACAATGAGCAGTTCTTC.

This clonotype was found many times. The V and J genes are TRBV4-3 and TRBJ1-5; the D is unclear. CDR1 is LGHNA, CDR2 YSLEER, per germline. The V end was cut by 0 bases, the J end by 6 bases, with 12 bases between. The length of the CDR3 is 15 residues. The CDR3 region is CASSQDLSGFQPQHF. DNA for the CDR3: TGCGCCAGCAGCCAAGATCTTTCCGGATTTCAGCCCCAGCATTTT.

Many counts were recorded for this clonotype. The rearrangement joins TRBV29-1 to TRBJ2-7, with 8 bases that match TRBD1. The germline CDR1 and CDR2 sequences are SQVTM and ANQGSEA. V lost 7 bases and J lost 6; bases outside the gene matches: 14. The CDR3 contains 14 residues. The DNA for the CDR3 is TGCAGCGCTGGGGGCGACAGGGGATCGGGCGAGCAGTACTTC. Translating gives CSAGGDRGSGEQYF.

The sample holds a few counts of this clonotype. The gene calls are TRBV7-6 and TRBJ2-2, with D perhaps matching TRBD2 (6 bases). This CDR3 is 19 amino acids long. Germline-derived CDR1 and CDR2 are SGHVS and FNYEAQ. Trimming shortened V by 7 bases and J by 5 bases, and 29 bases separated the two germline ends. CDR3 region: CASTLLALRGVTTTGELFF. The CDR3 DNA follows: TGTGCCAGCACCCTATTAGCCCTGCGGGGAGTTACCACAACCGGGGAGCTGTTTTTT.

This clonotype was observed a few times. J is TRBJ2-3 and V is TRBV4-1; 7 bases fit TRBD1. The V and J ends lost 1 base and 3 bases, in that order; junction bases with no gene match: 4. The CDR3 is 15 residues long. Germline loops: CDR1 MGHRA, CDR2 YSYEKL. The DNA for the CDR3 is TGCGCCAGCAGCCAAGGCCAGGGACAGACAGATACGCAGTATTTT. It is translated as CASSQGQGQTDTQYF.